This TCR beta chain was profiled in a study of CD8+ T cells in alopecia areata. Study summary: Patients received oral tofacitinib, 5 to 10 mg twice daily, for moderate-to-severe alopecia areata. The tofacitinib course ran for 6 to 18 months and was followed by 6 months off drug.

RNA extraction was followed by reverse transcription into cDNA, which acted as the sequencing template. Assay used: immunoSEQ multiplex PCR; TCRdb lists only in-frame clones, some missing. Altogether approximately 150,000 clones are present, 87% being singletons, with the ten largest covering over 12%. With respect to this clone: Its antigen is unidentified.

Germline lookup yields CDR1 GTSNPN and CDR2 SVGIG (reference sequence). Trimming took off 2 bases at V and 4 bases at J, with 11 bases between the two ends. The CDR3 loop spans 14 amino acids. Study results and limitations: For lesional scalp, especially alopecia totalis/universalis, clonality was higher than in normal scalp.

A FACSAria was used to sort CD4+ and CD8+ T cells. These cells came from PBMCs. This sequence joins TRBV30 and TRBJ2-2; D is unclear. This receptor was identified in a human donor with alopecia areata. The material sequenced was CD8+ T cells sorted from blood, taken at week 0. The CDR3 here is CAWSYPAGTGELFF. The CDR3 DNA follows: TGTGCCTGGAGTTATCCGGCCGGCACCGGGGAGCTGTTTTTT.